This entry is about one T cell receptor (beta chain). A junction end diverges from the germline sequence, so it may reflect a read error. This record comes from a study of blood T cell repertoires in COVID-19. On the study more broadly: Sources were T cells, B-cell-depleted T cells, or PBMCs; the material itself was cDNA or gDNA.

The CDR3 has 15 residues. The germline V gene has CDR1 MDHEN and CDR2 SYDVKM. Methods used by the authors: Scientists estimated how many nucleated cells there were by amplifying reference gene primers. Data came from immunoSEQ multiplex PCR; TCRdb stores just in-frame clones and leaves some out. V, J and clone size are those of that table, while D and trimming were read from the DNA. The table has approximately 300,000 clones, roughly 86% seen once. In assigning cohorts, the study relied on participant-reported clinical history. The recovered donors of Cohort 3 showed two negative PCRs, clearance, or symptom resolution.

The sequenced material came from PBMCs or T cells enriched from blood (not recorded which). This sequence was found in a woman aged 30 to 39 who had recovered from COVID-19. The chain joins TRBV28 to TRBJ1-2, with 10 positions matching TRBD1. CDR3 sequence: CASRLSGQGFYGYTF. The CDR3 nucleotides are TGTGCCAGCAGGTTATCGGGACAGGGGTTCTATGGCTACACCTTC.